The 17 T cell receptor beta chains given below trace back to one sample, sequenced in a study of regulatory T cells in long-lasting Graves disease. As to time point: persistent/refractory GD, antithyroid drugs over 5 years with positive TRAb. From RNA extracted from PBMCs, the TCR library was made. Arm-PCR of CDR3 regions and iRepertoire HTBI primers were used to build TCR beta libraries. From the multiplex PCR reads, TCRdb called clonotypes with MiXCR, one entry per CDR3 protein. Here the sample spans about 470,000 distinct CDR3 sequences, 20% to 25% being singletons. This material consisted of peripheral blood mononuclear cells (PBMCs), taken when the disease was refractory, from a patient treated with antithyroid drugs. Source of these receptors: a female donor with Graves disease.

This clonotype was observed a handful of times. This rearrangement joins TRBV6-7 to TRBJ1-1, with 11 nucleotides matching TRBD1. TRBV6-7 is placed among ORFs of uncertain function. This CDR3 is built from 13 residues. The CDR3 protein is CISDRGLSTEAFF. Written as DNA, the CDR3 is TGTATCTCGGACAGGGGGCTGTCGACTGAAGCTTTCTTT.

The J gene is TRBJ1-1, the V gene TRBV4-1, with 7 positions matching TRBD1. Germline V gives CDR1 MGHRA, CDR2 YSYEKL. The CDR3 has 16 amino acids. The ends lost 4 bases at V and 1 base at J; junction bases unmatched: 9. CDR3 amino acids: CASSLRDRDQNTEAFF. The CDR3 region has the DNA TGCGCCAGCAGCCTCCGGGACAGAGATCAGAACACTGAAGCTTTCTTT.

This clonotype was recorded at least ten times. The chain joins TRBV28 to TRBJ2-7; a possible D gene is TRBD1 (5 bases). This CDR3 has 12 residues. Germline V CDR1 and CDR2: MDHEN, SYDVKM. Deletions cut 9 bases from V and 7 bases from J, with 16 bases between. CDR3 DNA sequence: TGTGCCAGTTGGACAAGCGTACGGGAGCAGTACTTC. This gives the protein CASWTSVREQYF.

The chain carries TRBV5-1 and TRBJ1-1; TRBD1 aligns across 9 bases. Germline loops: CDR1 SGHRS, CDR2 YFSETQ. CDR3 length equals 15 residues. The V segment lost 4 bases and the J segment 4 bases; nucleotides outside the gene matches: 8. The CDR3: CASSPRTGEGTEAFF. CDR3 nucleotides: TGCGCCAGCAGCCCCCGGACAGGGGAGGGCACTGAAGCTTTCTTT.

This clonotype was detected a few times. The J gene is TRBJ1-2, the V gene TRBV29-1; D is perhaps TRBD1 (6 bases). The CDR3 loop spans 13 amino acids. V lost 2 bases and J 4 bases, leaving 11 bases between the germline ends. Germline CDR1 and CDR2: SQVTM and ANQGSEA. In DNA form, the CDR3 reads TGCAGCGTTGAAAGAGGGGGGGGCTATGGCTACACCTTC. Translating gives CSVERGGGYGYTF.

In this sample, this clonotype turned up a few times. The chain uses TRBV7-9 and TRBJ2-4, with D perhaps TRBD1 or TRBD2 (7 bases each). V lost 4 bases and J lost 6, with 13 bases in between. The CDR3 is 14 residues long. CDR1 and CDR2 (germline): SEHNR, FQNEAQ (reference sequence). DNA of the CDR3: TGTGCCAGCAGCTCAGGGGGGGAAGGAAACATTCAGTACTTC. Its protein is CASSSGGEGNIQYF.

Concerning this clonotype: It may be a read error: a sequence one base away is much more abundant. The chain is built from TRBV7-9 and TRBJ1-4, with 9 bases aligning to TRBD1. The CDR3 has 15 amino acids. The germline V gene encodes CDR1 SEHNR and CDR2 FQNEAQ (reference sequence). CDR3 in DNA: TGTGCCAGCAGCTTAATCGGACAGGGGCTTGAAAAACTGCTTTTT. This codes for CASSLIGQGLEKLLF.

This clonotype was detected a few times. The CDR3 DNA sequence: TGTGCCATCAGTGAGTCCCAGGATCGTGGAACTGAAGCTTTCTTT. This gives the protein CAISESQDRGTEAFF. The rearrangement joins TRBV10-3 to TRBJ1-1; D is unresolved. CDR1 is ENHRY and CDR2 is SYGVKD in the germline V gene. The CDR3 contains 15 residues. Trimming removed 0 bases from V and 5 bases from J, with 13 bases in between.

This clonotype was seen more than once but under ten times. The V and J genes are TRBV2 and TRBJ2-3; D uncertain. The CDR3 has 14 residues. Germline CDR1 and CDR2: SNHLY and FYNNEI. V lost 4 bases and J lost 0, with 8 bases in between. The CDR3 nucleotides are TGTGCCAGCAGTGGGACGGATAGCACAGATACGCAGTATTTT. Translated, it gives CASSGTDSTDTQYF.

The V and J genes are TRBV29-1 and TRBJ1-1; D call uncertain. With 3 bases removed from V and 0 bases from J, the gap between germline ends came to 11 bases. Germline V gene data show CDR1 as SQVTM and CDR2 as ANQGSEA. This CDR3 comprises 14 residues. As DNA, the CDR3 is TGCAGCGTTGAGCCCCCGGCGGTGAACACTGAAGCTTTCTTT. As protein: CSVEPPAVNTEAFF. Together with reference TRBV29-1 and TRBJ1-1, the CDR3 gives the full variable domain: SAVISQKPSRDICQRGTSLTIQCQVDSQVTMMFWYRQQPGQSLTLIATANQGSEATYESGFVIDKFPISRPNLTFSTLTVSNMSPEDSSIYLCSVEPPAVNTEAFFGQGTRLTVV.

This clonotype was found many times. V usage is TRBV28 and J usage is TRBJ2-6, with 10 bases identical to TRBD1. This CDR3 comprises 16 residues. V lost 8 bases, J lost 0 bases, and 4 bases stayed unmatched. The germline V gene encodes CDR1 MDHEN and CDR2 SYDVKM. CDR3 sequence (DNA): TGTGCCAGCGACAGGGGGCTGACCTCTGGGGCCAACGTCCTGACTTTC. Translated, it gives CASDRGLTSGANVLTF. Full variable domain (outside the CDR3, taken from reference TRBV28 and TRBJ2-6): DVKVTQSSRYLVKRTGEKVFLECVQDMDHENMFWYRQDPGLGLRLIYFSYDVKMKEKGDIPEGYSVSREKKERFSLILESASTNQTSMYLCASDRGLTSGANVLTFGAGSRLTVL.

This clonotype occurred many times. V and J are TRBV7-2 and TRBJ2-7; maybe TRBD1 (6 bases). The V and J ends lost 5 bases and 3 bases respectively, with 14 bases between them. In germline, CDR1 is SGHTA, CDR2 FQGNSA. The CDR3 loop spans 14 amino acids. The CDR3 protein is CASSSRQEFYEQYF. CDR3 bases: TGTGCCAGCAGCAGCCGACAGGAGTTCTACGAGCAGTACTTC.

This clonotype was recorded at least ten times. The V and J genes are TRBV27 and TRBJ1-1, with D perhaps TRBD1 (6 bases). There are 14 residues in the CDR3. Germline CDR1 is MNHEY and CDR2 is SMNVEV (reference sequence). Trimming took off 3 bases at V and 9 bases at J, with 17 bases between the two ends. In nucleotides, the CDR3 is TGTGCCAGCAGTTTGGCTCGTGGGGGCGCGCAAGCTTTCTTT. This encodes CASSLARGGAQAFF.

The V and J genes are TRBV9 and TRBJ1-2; 11 nucleotides line up with TRBD1. J lost 8 bases, V lost 4 bases, and 7 bases had no gene match. The CDR3 has 14 amino acids. CDR1 and CDR2 from the germline V gene are SGDLS and YYNGEE. The CDR3 region is CASSSMDRGQGYTF. The CDR3 bases are TGTGCCAGCAGCTCCATGGACAGGGGGCAAGGCTACACCTTC.

V gene TRBV4-1 combines with J gene TRBJ2-3; either TRBD1 or TRBD2 may supply D (5 bases each). The V end was cut by 1 base, the J end by 0 bases, with 8 bases between. Germline CDR1 and CDR2: MGHRA and YSYEKL. The CDR3 is 15 amino acids. CDR3 protein: CASSQVGESTDTQYF. The CDR3 DNA is TGCGCCAGCAGCCAAGTAGGGGAGAGCACAGATACGCAGTATTTT.

This clonotype was seen many times. This chain joins TRBV6-9 and TRBJ1-6; 7 bases map to TRBD1. The germline V gene encodes CDR1 MNHGY and CDR2 SVAAGI. The CDR3 contains 16 residues. After removal of 3 bases from V and 10 bases from J, the junction contained 12 bases not matched to a gene. In DNA form, the CDR3 reads TGTGCCAGCAGTTACTCCTCCCGACAGGGCGGCTCACCCCTCCACTTT. It is translated as CASSYSSRQGGSPLHF.

In the case of this clonotype: This may stem from a read error, because a much larger clone lies one nucleotide away. The CDR3 ends on some other residue instead of the conserved phenylalanine or tryptophan, so this is likely a read error. This rearrangement joins TRBV12-3 or TRBV12-4 to TRBJ1-6; no clear D. This CDR3 has 14 residues. Trimming left V 6 bases short and J 3 bases short, with 9 bases between. The CDR3 sequence is CASSGPVYNSPLHL. CDR3 sequence (DNA): TGTGCCAGCAGCGGGCCAGTCTATAATTCACCCCTCCACCTT.